Included here is one TCR beta chain sequence, with context. Its antigen is still unknown. It has no much larger one-base neighbor in the sample; base qualities were not kept. The data derive from a study of T cells in Graves' hyperthyroidism and ophthalmopathy (dated by TCRdb to between 2018 and 2021). Regarding the research as a whole: Peripheral blood samples were taken at initial diagnosis, before any treatment was given. TCR V-J signatures able to tell the groups apart were searched for in a discovery cohort of 100 patients, of whom roughly 42 had Graves' ophthalmopathy and about 55 had stable Graves' hyperthyroidism. After blood sampling, hyperthyroidism patients were treated with methimazole at a starting dose of 30 mg daily, and ophthalmopathy patients were treated with high-dose intravenous methylprednisolone. In addition, the study compared T-cell repertoires in thyroid tissue and in blood from about six Graves' hyperthyroidism patients. An independent validation cohort of about 19 hyperthyroidism patients and some 15 patients who later progressed to ophthalmopathy tested prospective prediction of ophthalmopathy. According to the paper, TCR Vbeta CDR3 sequencing was carried out on 135 peripheral blood samples, which came from 40 to 45 ophthalmopathy, about 75 hyperthyroidism and roughly 17 progressor patients. The 90 or so discovery patients were randomly split 7:3 into training and test sets.

Here is what the overall study found, with its caveats: No statistical method was used to fix the sample size in advance, and group allocation was not hidden from the investigators. Most expanded thyroid clonotypes (frequency above 0.001) were also found in blood, which suggests that blood repertoires may mirror thyroid immune responses. In cross-validation, a model built on a 13 V-J signature told ophthalmopathy apart from stable hyperthyroidism with about 90% sensitivity and about 81% specificity, and in testing the same model reached 80%/75%. In validation, the model predicted progression to ophthalmopathy with around 71% sensitivity and around 72% specificity, a median of 6.5 months before onset.

Graves' hyperthyroidism was defined as stable when no progression to ophthalmopathy occurred over 18 months of follow-up. Hyperthyroidism patients were aged 18 to 65 years and newly diagnosed, with disease duration of less than 2 months. Any patient with an uncontrolled infection, another autoimmune disease, pregnancy or lactation was excluded. Diagnoses were established on the basis of clinical symptoms, serum thyroxine and TRAb, thyroid ultrasound, and orbital computed tomography. Ficoll-Paque density gradient centrifugation was used to isolate PBMCs from about 10 ml of fresh peripheral blood. Total RNA was extracted with Trizol reagent, and quality was checked on an Agilent 2100 Bioanalyzer. TCR beta CDR3 regions were amplified from RNA transcripts. The first round of RT-PCR for the TCR CDR3 was performed with the HTBI primer set and the Qiagen OneStep RT-PCR kit. The libraries were constructed in a second round of multiplex PCR and then size-selected and purified. Paired-end sequencing of the libraries was performed with 100 bp reads on an Illumina HiSeq2000. In the source study's methods: SOAPnuke was used to process the raw data, removing reads that contained adapters or uncalled bases, had a mean Phred below 15, or lacked an exact match to the constant primer or identifier. COPE v1.2.5 was used to merge high-quality paired reads, and clonotypes were defined as unique nucleotide sequences. MiTCR v1.1 was used to align clonotypes to the IMGT TRBV, TRBD and TRBJ reference segments. The analysis was restricted to V-J combinations with a frequency above 0.0001, which together covered roughly 99% of the repertoires. The TCS score was defined as F50 (clonal expansion) divided by E x V (chaos), with BLOSUM62-based TCRdist calculated between CDR3 peptides within each V-J. Welch's t-statistics and random forest reduced some 510 V-J features to 10 to 15, which were used in a naive Bayes classifier (R e1071). The public reads were reprocessed in TCRdb via fastp at Q25 and MiXCR, keeping in-frame beta chains. A single entry per CDR3 protein holds the most common genes and DNA from its merged rows. None of the V and J calls come from the authors' own analysis; TCRdb made them. Across this sample there are about 400,000 distinct CDR3 sequences, with 20% to 25% seen only once. The top ten clones comprise around 79% of the sample.

The specimen was blood. This sequence originates from a man aged 50 or older with Graves' hyperthyroidism.

The CDR3 is CATRTGVAYEQYF. The DNA sequence follows: TGTGCCACCCGGACAGGTGTCGCCTACGAGCAGTACTTC. The V and J genes are TRBV6-1 and TRBJ2-7, with 7 bases matching TRBD1. CDR1 MNHNS and CDR2 SASEGT were looked up in the germline V gene. The cysteine opens and the phenylalanine closes a CDR3 of 13 amino acids. Here the CDR3 DNA is all that survives: 39 bases in frame from base 1. The germline V and J ends show losses of 10 bases and 2 bases respectively, and no gene match explains 8 bases of the junction.